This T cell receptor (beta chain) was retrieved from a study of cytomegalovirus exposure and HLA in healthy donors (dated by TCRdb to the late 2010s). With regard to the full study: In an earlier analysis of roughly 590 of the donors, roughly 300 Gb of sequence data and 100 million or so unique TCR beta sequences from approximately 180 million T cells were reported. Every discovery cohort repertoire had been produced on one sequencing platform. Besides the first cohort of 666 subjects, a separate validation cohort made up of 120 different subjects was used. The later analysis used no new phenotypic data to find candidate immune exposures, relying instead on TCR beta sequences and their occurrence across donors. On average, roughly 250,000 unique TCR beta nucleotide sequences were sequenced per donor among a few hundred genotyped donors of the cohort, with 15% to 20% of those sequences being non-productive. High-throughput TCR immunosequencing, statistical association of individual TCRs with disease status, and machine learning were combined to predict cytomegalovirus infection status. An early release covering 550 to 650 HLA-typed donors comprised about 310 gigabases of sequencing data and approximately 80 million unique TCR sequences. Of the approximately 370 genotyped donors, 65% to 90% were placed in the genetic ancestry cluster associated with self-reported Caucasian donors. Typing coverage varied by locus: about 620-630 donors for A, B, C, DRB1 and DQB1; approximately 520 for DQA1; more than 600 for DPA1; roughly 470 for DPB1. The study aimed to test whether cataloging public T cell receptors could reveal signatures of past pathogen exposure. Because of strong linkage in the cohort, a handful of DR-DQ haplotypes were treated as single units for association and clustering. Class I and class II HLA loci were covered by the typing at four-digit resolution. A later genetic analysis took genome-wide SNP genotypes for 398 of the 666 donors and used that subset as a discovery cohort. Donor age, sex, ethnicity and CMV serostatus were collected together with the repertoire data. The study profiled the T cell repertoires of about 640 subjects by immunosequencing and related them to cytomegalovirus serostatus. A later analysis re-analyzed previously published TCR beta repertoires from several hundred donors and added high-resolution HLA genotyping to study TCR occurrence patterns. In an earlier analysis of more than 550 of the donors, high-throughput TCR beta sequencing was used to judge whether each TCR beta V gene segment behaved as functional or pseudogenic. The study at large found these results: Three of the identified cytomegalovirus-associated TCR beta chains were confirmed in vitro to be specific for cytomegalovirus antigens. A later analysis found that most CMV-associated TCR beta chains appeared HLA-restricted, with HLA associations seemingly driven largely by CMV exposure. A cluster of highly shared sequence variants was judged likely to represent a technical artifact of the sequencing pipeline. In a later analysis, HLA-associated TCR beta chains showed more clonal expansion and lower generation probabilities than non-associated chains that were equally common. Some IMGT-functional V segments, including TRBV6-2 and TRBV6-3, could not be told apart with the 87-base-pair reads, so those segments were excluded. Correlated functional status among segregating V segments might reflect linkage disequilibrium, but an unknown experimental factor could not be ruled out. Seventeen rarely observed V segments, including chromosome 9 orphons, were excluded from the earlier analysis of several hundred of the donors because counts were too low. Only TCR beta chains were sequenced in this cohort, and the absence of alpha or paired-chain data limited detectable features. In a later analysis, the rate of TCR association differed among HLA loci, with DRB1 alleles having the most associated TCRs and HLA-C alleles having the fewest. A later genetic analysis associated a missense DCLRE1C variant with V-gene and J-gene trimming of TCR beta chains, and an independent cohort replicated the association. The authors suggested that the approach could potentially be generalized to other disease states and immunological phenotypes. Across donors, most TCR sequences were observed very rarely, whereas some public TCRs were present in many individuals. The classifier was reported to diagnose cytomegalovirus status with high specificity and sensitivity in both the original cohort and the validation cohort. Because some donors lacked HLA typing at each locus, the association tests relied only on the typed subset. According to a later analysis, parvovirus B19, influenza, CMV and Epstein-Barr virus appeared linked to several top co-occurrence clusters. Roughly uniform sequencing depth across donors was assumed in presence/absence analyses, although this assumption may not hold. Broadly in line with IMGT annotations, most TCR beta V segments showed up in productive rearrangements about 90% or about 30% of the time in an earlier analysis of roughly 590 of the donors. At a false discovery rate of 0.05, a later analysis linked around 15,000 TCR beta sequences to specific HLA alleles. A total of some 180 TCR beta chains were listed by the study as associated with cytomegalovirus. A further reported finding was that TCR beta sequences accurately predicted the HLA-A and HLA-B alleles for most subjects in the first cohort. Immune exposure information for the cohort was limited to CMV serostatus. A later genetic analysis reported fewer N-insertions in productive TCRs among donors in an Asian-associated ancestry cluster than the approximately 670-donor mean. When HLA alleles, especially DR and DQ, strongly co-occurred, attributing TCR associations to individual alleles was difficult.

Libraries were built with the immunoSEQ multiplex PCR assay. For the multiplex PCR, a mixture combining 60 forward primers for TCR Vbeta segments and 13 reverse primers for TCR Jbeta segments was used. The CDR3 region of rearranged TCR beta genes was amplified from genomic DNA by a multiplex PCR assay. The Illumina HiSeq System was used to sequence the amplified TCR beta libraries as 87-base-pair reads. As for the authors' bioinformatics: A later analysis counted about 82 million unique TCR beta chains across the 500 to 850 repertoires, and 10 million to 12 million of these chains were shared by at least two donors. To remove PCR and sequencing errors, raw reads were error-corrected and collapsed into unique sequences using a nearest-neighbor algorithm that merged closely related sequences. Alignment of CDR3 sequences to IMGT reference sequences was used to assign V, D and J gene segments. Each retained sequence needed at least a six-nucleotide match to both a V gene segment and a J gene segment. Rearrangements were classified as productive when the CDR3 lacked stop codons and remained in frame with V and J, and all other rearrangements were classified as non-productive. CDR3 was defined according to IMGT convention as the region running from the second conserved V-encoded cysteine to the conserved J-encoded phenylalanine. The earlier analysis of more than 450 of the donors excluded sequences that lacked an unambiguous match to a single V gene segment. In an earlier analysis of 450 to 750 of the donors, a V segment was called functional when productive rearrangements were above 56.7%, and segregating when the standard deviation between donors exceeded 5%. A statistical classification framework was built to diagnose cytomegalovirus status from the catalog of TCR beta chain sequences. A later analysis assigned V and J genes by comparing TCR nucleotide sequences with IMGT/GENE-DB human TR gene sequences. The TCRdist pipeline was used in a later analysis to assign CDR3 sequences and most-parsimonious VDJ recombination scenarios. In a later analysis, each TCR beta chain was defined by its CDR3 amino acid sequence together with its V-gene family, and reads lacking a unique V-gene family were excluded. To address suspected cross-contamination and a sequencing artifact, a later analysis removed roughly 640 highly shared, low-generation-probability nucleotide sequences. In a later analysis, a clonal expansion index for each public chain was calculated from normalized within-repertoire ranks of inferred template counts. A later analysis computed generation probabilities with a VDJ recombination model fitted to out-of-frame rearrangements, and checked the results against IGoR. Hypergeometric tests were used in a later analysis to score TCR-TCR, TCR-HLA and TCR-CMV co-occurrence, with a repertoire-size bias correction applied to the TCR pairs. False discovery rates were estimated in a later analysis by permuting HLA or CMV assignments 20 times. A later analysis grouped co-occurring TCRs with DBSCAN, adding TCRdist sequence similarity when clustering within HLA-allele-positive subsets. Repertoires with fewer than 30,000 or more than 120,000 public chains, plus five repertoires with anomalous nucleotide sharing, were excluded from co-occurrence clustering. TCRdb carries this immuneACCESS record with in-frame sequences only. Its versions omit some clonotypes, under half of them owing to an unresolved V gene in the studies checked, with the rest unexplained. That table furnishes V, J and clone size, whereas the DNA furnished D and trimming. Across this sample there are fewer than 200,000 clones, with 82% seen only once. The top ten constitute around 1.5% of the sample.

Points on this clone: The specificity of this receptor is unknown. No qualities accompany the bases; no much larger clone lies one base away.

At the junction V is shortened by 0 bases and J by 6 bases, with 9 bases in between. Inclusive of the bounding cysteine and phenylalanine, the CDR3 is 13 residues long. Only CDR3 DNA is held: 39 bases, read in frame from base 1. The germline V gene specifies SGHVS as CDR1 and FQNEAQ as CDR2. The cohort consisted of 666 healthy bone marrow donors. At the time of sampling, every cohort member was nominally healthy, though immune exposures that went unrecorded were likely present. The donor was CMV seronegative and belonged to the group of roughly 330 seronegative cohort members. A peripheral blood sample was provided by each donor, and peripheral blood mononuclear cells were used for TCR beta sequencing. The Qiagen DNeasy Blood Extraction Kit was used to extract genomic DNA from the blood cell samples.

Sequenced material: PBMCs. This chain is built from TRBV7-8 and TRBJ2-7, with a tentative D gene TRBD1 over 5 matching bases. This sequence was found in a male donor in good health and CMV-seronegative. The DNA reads TGTGCCAGCAGCTTAGCAGGGGCCCGCGAGCAGTACTTC. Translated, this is CASSLAGAREQYF. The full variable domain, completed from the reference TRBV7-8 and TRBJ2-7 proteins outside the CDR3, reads GAGVSQSPRYKVAKRGQDVALRCDPISGHVSLFWYQQALGQGPEFLTYFQNEAQLDKSGLPSDRFFAERPEGSVSTLKIQRTQQEDSAVYLCASSLAGAREQYFGPGTRLTVT.